This TCR beta chain was found in a study of blood T cell repertoires in COVID-19. This table comes from immunoSEQ multiplex PCR, and its TCRdb copy is limited to in-frame clones, with some not included. Among approximately 200,000 clones, approximately 86% were seen once, and the ten largest hold more than 2%. Before being deemed recovered, Cohort 3 donors had two negative PCRs, clearance, or symptom resolution. V lost 4 bases, J lost 9 bases, and 12 bases lay in between. CDR1 is SGDLS, CDR2 YYNGEE, per germline. This CDR3 has 12 residues. This chain uses TRBV9 with TRBJ2-3, with D tentatively TRBD1 (6 bases). Source material: PBMCs or T cells enriched from blood (not recorded which). The receptor was isolated from a woman aged 25 to 39 who had recovered from COVID-19. CDR3 DNA sequence: TGTGCCAGCAGCCGCCAGGGGCAAACGCAGTATTTT. Encoded protein: CASSRQGQTQYF.